The 23 T cell receptor beta chains below come from one sample, sequenced in a study of tumor-infiltrating lymphocytes in primary liver carcinoma. Production of TCR beta cDNA used around 0.45 ug total RNA together with a constant-region primer. ARM-PCR, slightly modified, supplied the TCR beta libraries through three nested multiplex PCR rounds. A C-beta reverse primer and TRBV1-TRBV30 forward primers served in each of the first two PCR rounds, at ten to eleven cycles apiece. TCRdb re-called the multiplex PCR reads with MiXCR, one entry per CDR3 protein. This sample yields some 320,000 distinct CDR3 sequences, of which roughly 60% are seen a single time; roughly 10% belongs to the top ten. Unsorted whole blood supplied the RNA, and germline DNA was extracted too. The sequenced sample consisted of peripheral blood. The source of these receptors is a man aged 35-49 years with primary liver carcinoma and hepatitis B virus infection.

This clonotype was recorded many times. The chain recombines TRBV6-5 with TRBJ2-7; 7 nucleotides line up with TRBD1. Germline CDR1 reads MNHEY; CDR2 reads SVGAGI. With 6 bases clipped from V and 7 bases from J, the junction kept 12 bases outside the gene matches. The CDR3 loop spans 14 amino acids. In nucleotides, the CDR3 is TGTGCCAGCAGAGCCGGGACAGTACCTACTGAGCAGTACTTC. Amino acid sequence: CASRAGTVPTEQYF.

This clonotype has more than one count but fewer than ten. Likely a read error: the CDR3 ends without its conserved phenylalanine or tryptophan. This chain uses TRBV12-3 or TRBV12-4 with TRBJ2-1, with D possibly TRBD2 on 6 matching bases. The CDR3 consists of 15 residues. V lost 1 base to trimming and J lost 9 bases, with 16 bases between them. The DNA for the CDR3 is TGTGCCAGCAGTTTAGACTCCCTACACGGGAGTGAGCAGTTCCTC. Translating gives CASSLDSLHGSEQFL.

With respect to this clonotype: A read error may account for a junction end that differs from germline. The rearrangement uses TRBV7-8 and TRBJ2-2; 7 nucleotides agree with TRBD2. The CDR3 is 13 residues long. Germline assignment: CDR1 SGHVS and CDR2 FQNEAQ. This chain's CDR3 is CASSGTNTRELFF. CDR3 bases: TGTGCCAGCAGCGGGACTAACACCCGGGAGCTGTTTTTT.

Details on this clonotype: A much bigger clone sits one base away, suggesting this may be a read error. This chain links TRBV6-1 with TRBJ2-3, with D hard to call. Germline CDR1 reads MNHNS; CDR2 reads SASEGT. This CDR3 contains 11 residues. Here the CDR3 DNA reads TGTGTCAGCAGTGAACCCGATACGCAGTATTTT. This translates into CVSSEPDTQYF.

Comments on this clonotype: The junction departs from germline at one end; a sequencing error may be responsible. The V gene is TRBV6-1, the J gene TRBJ1-3; no firm D call. In germline, CDR1 is MNHNS, CDR2 SASEGT. There are 16 residues in the CDR3. Here the CDR3 DNA reads TGTGCCAGCAGTGATACGATGTGGGAATCCGGAAACACCATACATTTT. It yields the protein CASSDTMWESGNTIHF.

Points on this clonotype: Its ends do not fully match the called genes, so a read error is possible. The CDR3 loop is CASTLVGTSGSIYNEQLF. CDR3 coding DNA: TGTGCCAGCACCTTGGTCGGGACTAGCGGGAGTATCTACAATGAGCAGCTCTTC. J is TRBJ2-1 and V is TRBV5-6, with 14 bases that match TRBD2. The germline V gene has CDR1 SGHDT and CDR2 YYEEEE. The CDR3 covers 18 residues.

The CDR3 nucleotides read TGTGCCAGCAGCACTTACCCAGCGGGAGAGGGGGAGACCCAGTACTTC. Amino acid sequence: CASSTYPAGEGETQYF. V usage is TRBV28 and J usage is TRBJ2-5, with TRBD2 identical over 8 bases. The trim removed 6 bases at V and 5 bases at J, leaving 14 bases unmatched. CDR1 is MDHEN, CDR2 SYDVKM, per germline. CDR3 size: 16 residues.

As regards this clonotype: At one of its ends the junction is not consistent with the germline gene, which may arise from a read error. The genes are TRBV30 and TRBJ2-1, with a tentative D call TRBD1 (5 bases). Per the germline V gene, CDR1 is GTSNPN and CDR2 is SVGIG (reference sequence). The CDR3 has 14 residues. CDR3 sequence: CARSGAAVINEQFF. For the CDR3, the DNA is TGTGCCCGGAGTGGGGCGGCAGTTATCAATGAGCAGTTCTTC.

As for this clonotype: This may be a read error, as it is one base from a much larger clone. The chain recombines TRBV29-1 with TRBJ1-2; D perhaps matches TRBD1 (6 bases). Germline values: CDR1 SQVTM, CDR2 ANQGSEA. Trimming stripped 8 bases from V and 6 bases from J, with 16 bases between. This CDR3 comprises 12 residues. CDR3: CSIVGDTDGYTF. DNA for the CDR3: TGCAGCATTGTAGGGGACACCGATGGCTACACCTTC.

This sequence joins TRBV2 and TRBJ2-3; D may be TRBD1 (6 bases). Trimming shortened V by 5 bases and J by 2 bases, and 11 bases separated the two germline ends. Germline V lookup: CDR1 SNHLY, CDR2 FYNNEI. The length of the CDR3 is 14 residues. DNA of the CDR3: TGTGCCAGCAGTTTACAGGGTACCACAGATACGCAGTATTTT. This encodes CASSLQGTTDTQYF.

This clonotype appeared a single time. A much larger clonotype is one base distant, so this may be a read error. V gene TRBV6-1 combines with J gene TRBJ2-2; TRBD1 is a possible D gene (5 bases). Germline assignment: CDR1 MNHNS and CDR2 SASEGT. The CDR3 has 16 residues. This CDR3 reads CASILQGSPNTEELFF. The CDR3 DNA reads TGTGCCAGCATTCTGCAGGGTTCCCCGAACACCGAGGAGCTGTTTTTT.

Turning to this clonotype: This may stem from a read error, because a much larger clone lies one nucleotide away. The rearrangement links TRBV4-1 to TRBJ1-3; possible D gene TRBD1, 6 bases. The V gene's germline CDR1 is MGHRA and CDR2 YSYEKL. The V and J ends lost 7 bases and 4 bases respectively, with 20 bases between them. CDR3 length: 16 amino acids. The CDR3 region is CASNHLDRKDGNTIYF. CDR3 DNA: TGCGCCAGCAACCACCTCGACAGGAAAGACGGAAACACCATATATTTT.

Concerning this clonotype itself: This may be a read error, as it is one base from a much larger clone. This sequence joins TRBV6-1 and TRBJ1-5; tentatively, D is TRBD1 (5 bases). Germline loops: CDR1 MNHNS, CDR2 SASEGT. The length of the CDR3 is 13 residues. The V gene lost 10 bases and the J gene lost 4 bases, with 14 bases spanning the gap. In DNA, the CDR3 is TGTGCCAACAGGCCATGGGGGAATCAGCCCCAGCATTTT. Encoded protein: CANRPWGNQPQHF.

Worth noting for this clonotype: This could be a read error, since a much larger clone is one nucleotide away. The V and J genes are TRBV5-4 and TRBJ2-1; 7 bases are a match to TRBD2. Germline lookup yields CDR1 SGHNT and CDR2 YYREEE (reference sequence). CDR3 length: 15 residues. CDR3 protein: CASSLGTSVDNEQSF. As DNA, the CDR3 is TGTGCCAGCAGCTTGGGCACTAGCGTGGACAATGAGCAGTCCTTC.

As regards this clonotype: This may be a read error, as it is one base from a much larger clone. CDR3: CASSFHSGADVLTF. The CDR3 nucleotides read TGTGCCAGCAGTTTCCACTCTGGGGCCGACGTCCTGACTTTC. The chain joins TRBV28 to TRBJ2-6; TRBD1 might be the D (5 bases). CDR3 length: 14 residues. Germline CDR1 and CDR2: MDHEN and SYDVKM.

About this clonotype: A much more abundant neighbour one base away suggests this may be a read error. The chain employs TRBV14 and TRBJ2-7, with 7 bases lining up with TRBD1. The CDR3 loop spans 15 amino acids. The junction had 12 bases not matched to a gene; V was cut back by 4 bases and J by 6 bases. Germline V gene data show CDR1 as SGHDN and CDR2 as FVKESK. CDR3: CASSPIDREGGEQYF. CDR3 DNA: TGTGCCAGCAGCCCGATAGACAGGGAAGGGGGCGAGCAGTACTTC.

Details on this clonotype: At one end the junction does not follow the germline gene, possibly because of a read error. The rearrangement links TRBV11-2 to TRBJ2-2; D is perhaps TRBD2 (5 bases). This CDR3 has 16 amino acids. In germline, CDR1 is SGHAT, CDR2 FQNNGV. The CDR3: CASSFPEIRNTGEQFF. CDR3 bases: TGTGCCAGTAGCTTTCCGGAAATAAGGAACACCGGGGAGCAGTTTTTT.

Note on this clonotype: It may be a read error: a sequence one base away is much more abundant. The chain recombines TRBV5-5 with TRBJ2-7; 8 positions agree with TRBD1. The trim removed 1 base at V and 9 bases at J, leaving 12 bases unmatched. CDR1 is SGHKS and CDR2 is YYEKEE in the germline V gene (reference sequence). The CDR3 spans 15 residues. This chain's CDR3 is CASSLFDRGSAVQYF. DNA for the CDR3: TGTGCCAGCAGCTTGTTCGACAGGGGTTCGGCCGTGCAGTACTTC.

The gene calls are TRBV5-1 and TRBJ2-7; 7 bases match TRBD2. Germline CDR1 is SGHRS and CDR2 is YFSETQ. The length of the CDR3 is 13 residues. Unmatched junction bases numbered 3, after V lost 0 bases and J lost 6 bases. The DNA for the CDR3 is TGCGCCAGCAGCTTGGAGGCGGGAGTCGAGCAGTACTTC. Translation gives CASSLEAGVEQYF.

A word on this clonotype: Being one base from a much bigger clone, this may be a read error. V is TRBV6-2 or TRBV6-3 and J is TRBJ2-1, with TRBD1 as a possible D gene (7 bases). This CDR3 has 17 amino acids. Germline V gene sequence: CDR1 MNHEY, CDR2 SVGEGT. The CDR3, as DNA: TGTGCCAGCAGCCCAAGCTCAGGGGGACTGCAGTACAGTGAGCAGTTCTTC. This sequence encodes CASSPSSGGLQYSEQFF.

This clonotype was seen repeatedly, ten times or more. The chain employs TRBV6-5 and TRBJ1-2; possible D gene TRBD1, 6 bases. Between the trimmed V and J ends, which lost 5 bases and 13 bases, there was a span of 23 bases. The CDR3 length is 14 residues. The germline CDR1 and CDR2 sequences are MNHEY and SVGAGI. The CDR3 reads CASSPLQGFWTSTF. The CDR3 nucleotides read TGTGCCAGCAGTCCCTTACAGGGCTTCTGGACAAGCACCTTC.

About this clonotype itself: At one end the junction does not follow the germline gene, possibly because of a read error. V usage is TRBV6-1 and J usage is TRBJ1-2; D gene uncertain. The CDR3 runs to 16 residues. Germline values: CDR1 MNHNS, CDR2 SASEGT. CDR3 nucleotides: TGTGCCAGTAGTGCACTCGGCGGGGTAACTAACTACGGCTACACCTTC. It specifies CASSALGGVTNYGYTF.

With regard to this clonotype: This sequence may be a read error, since a much larger clone differs from it by one base. The genes are TRBV4-3 and TRBJ2-7; D might be TRBD2 (5 bases). V was clipped by 8 bases and J by 0 bases, with 11 bases between them. This CDR3 has 13 amino acids. Per the germline V gene, CDR1 is LGHNA and CDR2 is YSLEER. CDR3: CASCRGHSYEQYF. The CDR3 nucleotides read TGCGCCAGCTGCCGCGGGCACTCCTACGAGCAGTACTTC.